Listed below are T cell receptor beta chains from one sample, sequenced in a study of T cell changes during pregnancy in multiple sclerosis. TCRdb's table, derived via immunoSEQ multiplex PCR, lists solely in-frame clones and lacks some. Here the sample spans about 94,000 clones, around 94% being singletons. Material: peripheral blood, obtained in the third trimester of pregnancy. The receptor set was obtained from a female donor with multiple sclerosis, enrolled in a pregnancy study. The CDR3 runs from the conserved cysteine through the conserved F or W. D genes are given only for firm matches. The size entry is marked missing in some rows and otherwise reads once, few, many or a size class.

d_gene	j_gene	abundance	v_gene	CDR3nt	CDR3aa
.	TRBJ2-3	once	TRBV4-2	TGTGCCAGCAGCCAAGAAGGGGCTGCGGTTGGTTGGACAGATACGCAGTATTTT	CASSQEGAAVGWTDTQYF
.	TRBJ2-1	.	TRBV5-1	TGCGCCAGCAGCTTGGGCCTCTCGGGCTCCTACAATGAGCAGTTCTTC	CASSLGLSGSYNEQFF
TRBD1	TRBJ2-7	.	TRBV9	TGTGCCAGCAGCGTAGGTGGGACAGGGCTGTCCTACGAGCAGTACTTC	CASSVGGTGLSYEQYF
TRBD1	TRBJ2-2	.	TRBV5-1	TGCGCCAGCAGCTTCCGGGACAGAGGGGGGGAGCTGTTTTTT	CASSFRDRGGELFF
.	TRBJ1-5	.	TRBV19	TGTGCCAGTTCCAAGGGGCAGGGTCAGCCCCAGCATTTT	CASSKGQGQPQHF
.	TRBJ2-7	.	TRBV5-1	TGCGCCAGTCACAGTTTTTCCTACGAGCAGTACTTC	CASHSFSYEQYF
TRBD2	TRBJ2-7	.	TRBV5-6	TGTGCCAGCAGCACGGGACTAGCTAACTACGAGCAGTACTTC	CASSTGLANYEQYF
TRBD1	TRBJ2-1	.	TRBV19	TGTGCCAGTACCTGGGACAGTTCCTACAATGAGCAGTTCTTC	CASTWDSSYNEQFF
TRBD2	TRBJ2-5	.	TRBV7-2	TGTGCCAGCAGCTTAGTTAGCGGGAGGGGAAGGGAGACCCAGTACTTC	CASSLVSGRGRETQYF
TRBD1	TRBJ1-6	.	TRBV5-4	TGTGCCAGCAGTAGGGGACAGGGAAATTCACCCCTCCACTTT	CASSRGQGNSPLHF
.	TRBJ2-4	.	TRBV6-6	TGTGCCAGCAGTTACTCCATAGTCCTAGCCAAAAACATTCAGTACTTC	CASSYSIVLAKNIQYF
TRBD2	TRBJ2-5	.	TRBV4-2	TGTGCCAGCAGCCAAGATTCGACTAGCGGGTTAAACGGAGAGACCCAGTACTTC	CASSQDSTSGLNGETQYF
TRBD1	TRBJ1-1	.	TRBV5-1	TGCGCCAGCACACAGGGGCGAGCCACTGAAGCTTTCTTT	CASTQGRATEAFF
.	TRBJ2-7	.	TRBV5-1	TGCGCCAGCAGCCCAGGGACCTACGAGCAGTACTTC	CASSPGTYEQYF
TRBD2	TRBJ2-1	.	TRBV5-1	TGCGCCAGCAACCTCGGGGGGGAGCAGTTCTTC	CASNLGGEQFF
.	TRBJ2-1	.	TRBV19	TGTGCCAGTAGTAACCGGGAGCCCGTGAGGGAGCAGTTCTTC	CASSNREPVREQFF
TRBD1	TRBJ1-2	.	TRBV5-4	TGTGCCGGCCGACCGGGACAGGAAAACTATGGCTACACCTTC	CAGRPGQENYGYTF
TRBD2	TRBJ2-5	.	TRBV7-8	TGTGCCAGCAGCCCAGAACGCCTAGCGGGAGTCCGGGAGACCCAGTACTTC	CASSPERLAGVRETQYF
TRBD1	TRBJ2-7	.	TRBV9	TGTGCCAGCAGCGCCGCACAGGGGGCCTCCTCCTACGAGCAGTACTTC	CASSAAQGASSYEQYF
TRBD2	TRBJ2-1	.	TRBV27	TGTGCCAGCAGTTTGGGCGGGAGCTCCTACAATGAGCAGTTCTTC	CASSLGGSSYNEQFF
TRBD1	TRBJ1-1	.	TRBV11-2	TGTGCCAGCAGCCCAAGACAGGGCCCGGGCACTGAAGCTTTCTTT	CASSPRQGPGTEAFF
.	TRBJ2-5	.	TRBV14	TGTGCCAGCAGCCAAGATTGGCGGTGGGAGACCCAGTACTTC	CASSQDWRWETQYF
.	TRBJ1-1	.	TRBV19	TGTGCCAGTAGTATCGGGCAGCCCGCGGGCACTGAAGCTTTCTTT	CASSIGQPAGTEAFF
TRBD1	TRBJ1-6	few	TRBV4-1	TGCGCCAGCAGCCTTCCCAGGGGGAAGACACCCCTCCACTTT	CASSLPRGKTPLHF
TRBD1	TRBJ2-5	.	TRBV4-3	TGCGCCAGCAGCCCCGGGACAGGGGGCCTTGTGGAGACCCAGTACTTC	CASSPGTGGLVETQYF
.	TRBJ1-5	.	TRBV30	TGTGCCTGGAGTGTACGGGGGGCCCAGCCCCAGCATTTT	CAWSVRGAQPQHF
TRBD2	TRBJ2-2	.	TRBV6-4	TGTGCCAGCAGTGACTCCCGAGCGGGAGACACCGGGGAGCTGTTTTTT	CASSDSRAGDTGELFF
.	TRBJ2-1	.	TRBV19	TGTGCCAGTAGTCTTTACAATGAGCAGTTCTTC	CASSLYNEQFF
.	TRBJ1-3	few	TRBV10-1	TGCGCCAGCAGCCGTAGTCTTGGAAACACCATATATTTT	CASSRSLGNTIYF
TRBD1	TRBJ2-7	.	TRBV6-5	TGTGCCAGCAGTTACGGACAGGGTATCTACGAGCAGTACTTC	CASSYGQGIYEQYF
.	TRBJ2-3	.	TRBV10-3	TGTGCCACGCGACGGGGTTACACAGATACGCAGTATTTT	CATRRGYTDTQYF
.	TRBJ1-3	.	TRBV5-4	TGTGCCAGCAGCGCTGATGTCGGGGGAACCTCTGGAAACACCATATATTTT	CASSADVGGTSGNTIYF
.	TRBJ2-4	.	TRBV4-3	TGCGCCAGCAGCCAGAGACAGGAGGCCAAAAACATTCAGTACTTC	CASSQRQEAKNIQYF
.	TRBJ1-1	.	TRBV6-4	TGTGCCAGCAGTGAGAGGAAGAACACTGAAGCTTTCTTT	CASSERKNTEAFF
.	TRBJ2-3	.	TRBV7-2	TGTGCCAGCAGCTTAGCTTTTCATCGGGCAGGGGTATCGACAGATACGCAGTATTTT	CASSLAFHRAGVSTDTQYF